This T cell receptor (beta chain) was observed in a study of T cell changes during pregnancy in multiple sclerosis (dated by TCRdb to about 2019). Some background on the complete study: The study looked at changes in the T cell repertoire across pregnancy in women with multiple sclerosis.

Receptor libraries were prepared by the immunoSEQ multiplex PCR assay. This is the immuneACCESS table as TCRdb keeps it, with only in-frame sequences that have V and J called. A part of the clones is gone; compared with another copy, unresolved V genes explain less than half, and the rest is unexplained. The sample table holds 50,000 to 70,000 clones, of which 90% to 95% were seen once. Clones ranked in the top ten supply less than 6% of the sample. CDR1 and CDR2 are read off the germline V gene (reference sequence) as LNHNV and YYDKDF. Reading from cysteine to phenylalanine, the CDR3 counts 15 amino acids. Only the CDR3 DNA is retained, 45 bases long and in frame from the first base. Unmatched junction bases come to 10, with V trimmed by 8 bases and J by 6 bases. In regard to this clone: Which antigen it targets is not known. Base qualities are not recorded, but no much larger clone differs from it by a single base.

This TCR was recovered from a female donor with multiple sclerosis, enrolled in a pregnancy study. Sequenced material: CD8+ T cells from peripheral blood mononuclear cells, taken before pregnancy. Recombination connected TRBV15 to TRBJ2-1; 10 central nucleotides agree with TRBD2. The encoded CDR3 is CATGRGAGGPNEQFF. At the DNA level, the sequence is TGTGCCACCGGGCGGGGAGCGGGGGGGCCCAATGAGCAGTTCTTC.